A single sample is the source of the 9 T cell receptor beta chains below, sequenced in a study of technical replicates of blood from several donors. Profiled with immunoSEQ multiplex PCR; TCRdb holds only in-frame clones, not every one. The table shows 12,000 or so clones, with about 90% occurring only once. Sequences were obtained from PBMCs. All receptors come from a human donor in good health.

The V gene is TRBV11-2, the J gene TRBJ2-1, with D unclear. Germline loops: CDR1 SGHAT, CDR2 FQNNGV. The V end was cut by 2 bases, the J end by 6 bases, with 11 bases between. This CDR3 has 14 amino acids. The CDR3 DNA sequence: TGTGCCAGCAGCTTATATGAACGGAGCAATGAGCAGTTCTTC. Translated, it gives CASSLYERSNEQFF.

J is TRBJ2-1 and V is TRBV7-3, with 8 bases lining up with TRBD2. V was pared by 3 bases and J by 3 bases, with 7 bases of the junction left unmatched. This CDR3 is 16 amino acids long. The germline V gene has CDR1 SGHTA and CDR2 FQGTGA. The CDR3 region has the DNA TGTGCCAGCAGCTTCAAAGCGGGAGCCGGCTACAATGAGCAGTTCTTC. This encodes CASSFKAGAGYNEQFF.

The table lists this clone with a count of one. CDR3 DNA sequence: TGTGCCAGCAGCCGGGACAGCCGATTGGGCTACGAGCAGTACTTC. It yields the protein CASSRDSRLGYEQYF. The chain recombines TRBV28 with TRBJ2-7; 7 bases map to TRBD1. From germline, CDR1 is MDHEN and CDR2 SYDVKM. The ends lost 6 bases at V and 3 bases at J; junction bases unmatched: 11. The CDR3 is 15 amino acids.

V gene TRBV4-2 combines with J gene TRBJ2-5; no reliable D call. The J call is uncertain, as TRBJ2-7 better fits the DNA end. Per the germline V gene, CDR1 is LGHNA and CDR2 is YNFKEQ. The CDR3 extends over 15 amino acids. The CDR3 spells CASSLIGLEEYEQYF. CDR3 DNA: TGTGCCAGCAGCCTGATCGGGTTGGAAGAATACGAGCAGTACTTC.

The chain couples TRBV2 to TRBJ2-7; 14 nucleotides align to TRBD2. J gave up 7 bases and V 2 bases, and 4 bases lay outside the gene matches. Germline assignment: CDR1 SNHLY and CDR2 FYNNEI. The CDR3 length is 15 residues. The CDR3 bases are TGTGCCAGCAGTGAATTGGGGACTAGCGGGAGTGAGCAGTACTTC. Translation: CASSELGTSGSEQYF.

The chain is built from TRBV18 and TRBJ2-7, with TRBD2 identical over 8 bases. Germline V lookup: CDR1 KGHSH, CDR2 LQKENI. Trimming cost V 6 bases and J 3 bases; bases outside gene matches: 10. The CDR3 covers 15 residues. The CDR3 loop is CASSTPVTSVYEQYF. In DNA form, the CDR3 reads TGTGCCAGCTCCACCCCCGTGACTAGCGTCTACGAGCAGTACTTC.

The CDR3 nucleotides read TGTGCCAGCAGCCCCTGGACTAGCGGTTTCCAAGAGACCCAGTACTTC. Translated: CASSPWTSGFQETQYF. The J gene is TRBJ2-5, the V gene TRBV7-2; the match to TRBD2 covers 10 bases. The trim removed 5 bases at V and 1 base at J, leaving 7 bases unmatched. CDR3 size: 16 residues. Germline CDR1 is SGHTA and CDR2 is FQGNSA. Using reference TRBV7-2 and TRBJ2-5 for the parts outside the CDR3, the full variable domain is GAGVSQSPSNKVTEKGKDVELRCDPISGHTALYWYRQSLGQGLEFLIYFQGNSAPDKSGLPSDRFSAERTGGSVSTLTIQRTQQEDSAVYLCASSPWTSGFQETQYFGPGTRLLVL.

The chain carries TRBV27 and TRBJ1-2; D call uncertain. The CDR3 is made up of 14 amino acids. Germline CDR1 reads MNHEY; CDR2 reads SMNVEV (reference sequence). The V end lost 6 bases, the J end lost 7 bases, and 18 bases lay between the germline ends. CDR3 nucleotide sequence: TGTGCCAGCAGCCAACAAGGGCCTCGGGGTGGCTACACCTTC. Its translation: CASSQQGPRGGYTF.

The rearrangement links TRBV7-9 to TRBJ1-5; D remains ambiguous. V dropped 8 bases and J dropped 10 bases, with 18 bases sitting between them. The germline gives CDR1 SEHNR, CDR2 FQNEAQ (reference sequence). This CDR3 is built from 13 residues. CDR3 in DNA: TGTGCCAGCTCCCTCCCAGGAAGTGAACCCCAGCATTTT. This translates into CASSLPGSEPQHF.